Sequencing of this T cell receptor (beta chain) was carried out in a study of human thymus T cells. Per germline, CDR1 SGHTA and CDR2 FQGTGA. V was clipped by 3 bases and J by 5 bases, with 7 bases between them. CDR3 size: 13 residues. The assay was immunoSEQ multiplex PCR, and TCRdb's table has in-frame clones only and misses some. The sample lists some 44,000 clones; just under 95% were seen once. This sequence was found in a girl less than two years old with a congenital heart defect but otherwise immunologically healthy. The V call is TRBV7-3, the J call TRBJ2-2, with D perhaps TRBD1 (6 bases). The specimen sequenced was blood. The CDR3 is CASSFTGTGELFF. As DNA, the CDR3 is TGTGCCAGCAGCTTTACAGGGACCGGGGAGCTGTTTTTT.